This entry lists 19 T cell receptor beta chains sequenced from one sample in a study of CD8 T cells in ankylosing spondylitis. TCRdb re-called the 5' RACE reads through MiXCR, storing one row per CDR3 protein. The sample shows roughly 48,000 distinct CDR3 sequences, 7.4% of them seen only once. What was sequenced was blood, either unsorted or a sorted T cell fraction (not recorded which). The source of these receptors is a female donor with ankylosing spondylitis or in good health (not recorded which).

This clonotype was detected many times. V gene TRBV21-1 combines with J gene TRBJ1-5. TRBV21-1 is recorded as a pseudogene. The CDR3 sequence is 16 residues long. CDR3: CASSKGEAASNQPQHF. As DNA, the CDR3 is TGTGCCAGCAGCAAGGGGGAGGCAGCAAGCAATCAGCCCCAGCATTTT.

This clonotype occurred many times. This chain joins TRBV5-1 and TRBJ1-2; D is undetermined. Germline V CDR1 and CDR2: SGHRS, YFSETQ. Trimming shortened V by 3 bases and J by 0 bases, and 15 bases separated the two germline ends. The CDR3 extends over 16 amino acids. The CDR3 is CASSYDGRSSNYGYTF. The CDR3 nucleotides read TGCGCCAGCAGCTACGACGGGCGCTCCTCTAACTATGGCTACACCTTC.

This clonotype was detected ten times or more. The chain links TRBV6-5 to TRBJ2-1; the D is unclear. Germline values: CDR1 MNHEY, CDR2 SVGAGI. V lost 2 bases, J lost 0 bases, and 2 bases lay in between. The CDR3 sequence is 13 residues long. Here the CDR3 DNA reads TGTGCCAGCAGTTACGACTCCTACAATGAGCAGTTCTTC. Its protein is CASSYDSYNEQFF.

At least ten counts were recorded for this clonotype. The gene calls are TRBV3-1 and TRBJ1-1; no definite D call. Per the germline V gene, CDR1 is LGHDT and CDR2 is YNNKEL (reference sequence). The germline V and J ends were trimmed by 1 base and 8 bases, with 8 bases remaining between them. CDR3 size: 12 residues. The CDR3 loop reads CASSQVHTEAFF. The CDR3, as DNA: TGTGCCAGCAGCCAAGTACATACCGAAGCTTTCTTT.

This clonotype was recorded many times. V is TRBV6-5 and J is TRBJ1-5; unclear D gene. The ends were cut back, 2 bases at V and 7 bases at J, with 9 bases in the middle. Per germline, CDR1 MNHEY and CDR2 SVGAGI. This CDR3 comprises 13 residues. CDR3 sequence (DNA): TGTGCCAGCAGTTACGACGGTCGGCAGCCCCAGCATTTT. It encodes CASSYDGRQPQHF.

Many counts were recorded for this clonotype. V and J are TRBV7-2 and TRBJ2-3; D is possibly TRBD2 (6 bases). This CDR3 is built from 15 residues. Germline CDR1 and CDR2: SGHTA and FQGNSA. Trimming took off 5 bases at V and 2 bases at J, with 14 bases between the two ends. The CDR3 sequence is CASSPDYQSTDTQYF. As DNA, the CDR3 is TGTGCCAGCAGCCCGGACTACCAGTCCACAGATACGCAGTATTTT. The entire variable domain, with the rest obtained from reference TRBV7-2 and TRBJ2-3, is as follows: GAGVSQSPSNKVTEKGKDVELRCDPISGHTALYWYRQSLGQGLEFLIYFQGNSAPDKSGLPSDRFSAERTGGSVSTLTIQRTQQEDSAVYLCASSPDYQSTDTQYFGPGTRLTVL.

This clonotype was recorded at least ten times. The chain recombines TRBV5-1 with TRBJ2-3; 7 bases agree with TRBD1. Germline V gives CDR1 SGHRS, CDR2 YFSETQ. Trimming cost V 4 bases and J 3 bases; bases outside gene matches: 8. This CDR3 is 15 amino acids long. The CDR3 DNA reads TGCGCCAGCAGCACCGACTACAGGGGTACAGATACGCAGTATTTT. It codes for CASSTDYRGTDTQYF.

This clonotype was picked up many times. The genes are TRBV10-3 and TRBJ2-7; 10 positions match TRBD1. Germline trimming cut 2 bases from V and 3 bases from J; bases unmatched to any gene: 10. The germline V gene has CDR1 ENHRY and CDR2 SYGVKD. The CDR3 loop spans 17 amino acids. The DNA for the CDR3 is TGTGCCATCAGTGAGACGGGGAGGGACAGGGGCCTCTACGAGCAGTACTTC. Translation gives CAISETGRDRGLYEQYF.

This clonotype occurred many times. The genes are TRBV5-1 and TRBJ1-5; D ambiguous. V lost 0 bases to trimming and J lost 4 bases, with 8 bases between them. Germline V gives CDR1 SGHRS, CDR2 YFSETQ. The CDR3 runs 14 residues. In DNA, the CDR3 is TGCGCCAGCAGCTTGGACAGCCCGAATCAGCCCCAGCATTTT. Translating gives CASSLDSPNQPQHF.

This clonotype has a count of ten or more. The chain employs TRBV5-1 and TRBJ2-5; 11 bases line up with TRBD2. The CDR3 runs to 16 residues. Germline V gene sequence: CDR1 SGHRS, CDR2 YFSETQ. The J segment lost 2 bases and the V segment lost 3 bases, leaving 6 bases of the junction unmatched. This CDR3 reads CASSYLAGGLQETQYF. The CDR3 DNA reads as TGCGCCAGCAGCTATCTAGCGGGGGGCCTACAAGAGACCCAGTACTTC.

Worth noting for this clonotype: The CDR3 does not close with the conserved phenylalanine or tryptophan, likely indicating a read error. The chain uses TRBV7-6 and TRBJ2-3, with D perhaps given as TRBD1 or TRBD2 (5 bases each). Germline lookup yields CDR1 SGHVS and CDR2 FNYEAQ. The CDR3 contains 18 residues. The V and J ends lost 4 bases and 2 bases respectively, with 22 bases between them. CDR3 nucleotide sequence: TGTGCCAGCAGCTCGACGGTCCTAGCATGGGACCTCACAGATACGCAGTATTAT. Its protein is CASSSTVLAWDLTDTQYY.

The sample holds many counts of this clonotype. The chain has TRBV5-1 and TRBJ1-1; 9 nucleotides match TRBD1. CDR1 is SGHRS and CDR2 is YFSETQ in the germline V gene. V was pared by 5 bases and J by 1 base, with 6 bases of the junction left unmatched. The CDR3 runs 15 residues. The CDR3, as DNA: TGCGCCAGCAGAAGGACAGGGGAAACGAACACTGAAGCTTTCTTT. Residues: CASRRTGETNTEAFF.

This clonotype was seen ten or more times. This chain uses TRBV20-1 with TRBJ2-3; the match to TRBD2 covers 8 bases. CDR3 length: 15 residues. The germline V gene encodes CDR1 DFQATT and CDR2 SNEGSKA (reference sequence). The ends lost 3 bases at V and 4 bases at J; junction bases unmatched: 9. This CDR3 reads CSASLRRGASDTQYF. CDR3 bases: TGCAGTGCTAGTCTCAGGCGGGGGGCGTCAGATACGCAGTATTTT.

This clonotype was observed a handful of times. The chain employs TRBV12-3 or TRBV12-4 and TRBJ2-5; D perhaps matches TRBD2 (6 bases). V lost 3 bases and J lost 5, with 10 bases in between. The CDR3 loop spans 13 amino acids. CDR3: CASSFGDSETQYF. CDR3 in DNA: TGTGCCAGCAGTTTTGGGGACTCGGAGACCCAGTACTTC.

V is TRBV29-1 and J is TRBJ2-6; the D is unclear. V lost 5 bases to trimming and J lost 0 bases, with 8 bases between them. CDR3 length: 14 residues. Looked up from germline, CDR1 is SQVTM and CDR2 is ANQGSEA. The chain's CDR3 is CSVRTNSGANVLTF. DNA for the CDR3: TGCAGCGTTAGAACAAACTCTGGGGCCAACGTCCTGACTTTC.

This clonotype was seen at least ten times. The V gene is TRBV5-1, the J gene TRBJ1-5, with D possibly matching TRBD1 (5 bases). V was pared by 0 bases and J by 6 bases, with 7 bases between. Germline loops: CDR1 SGHRS, CDR2 YFSETQ. The CDR3 is made up of 13 amino acids. CDR3 residues: CASSLEGFQPQHF. The CDR3 nucleotides are TGCGCCAGCAGCTTGGAGGGGTTTCAGCCCCAGCATTTT. Combining the CDR3 with reference TRBV5-1 and TRBJ1-5 gives the whole variable domain KAGVTQTPRYLIKTRGQQVTLSCSPISGHRSVSWYQQTPGQGLQFLFEYFSETQRNKGNFPGRFSGRQFSNSRSEMNVSTLELGDSALYLCASSLEGFQPQHFGDGTRLSIL.

This clonotype appeared a few times. This chain joins TRBV18 and TRBJ2-5; TRBD1 matches 7 bases. The CDR3 runs 15 residues. J gave up 5 bases and V 2 bases, and 8 bases lay outside the gene matches. Germline V gene lookup returns CDR1 KGHSH and CDR2 LQKENI. CDR3 DNA: TGTGCCAGCTCACCATCGGGACAGCCCTGGGAGACCCAGTACTTC. It specifies CASSPSGQPWETQYF.

There are many counts of this clonotype. The chain carries TRBV20-1 and TRBJ1-6, with D maybe TRBD1 (5 bases). Per germline, CDR1 DFQATT and CDR2 SNEGSKA (reference sequence). This CDR3 has 13 amino acids. The V end lost 5 bases, the J end lost 9 bases, and 14 bases lay between the germline ends. The CDR3, as DNA: TGCAGTGCTTTTAGCGGGGCCGGTTCACCCCTCCACTTT. Its protein product is CSAFSGAGSPLHF.

At least ten counts were recorded for this clonotype. The chain uses TRBV18 and TRBJ1-1, with D possibly matching TRBD1 (5 bases). The germline gives CDR1 KGHSH, CDR2 LQKENI. Trimming stripped 2 bases from V and 3 bases from J, with 13 bases between. The CDR3 is 15 residues long. The CDR3 spells CASSPSNQGYTEAFF. The CDR3, as DNA: TGTGCCAGCTCACCATCTAATCAGGGTTACACTGAAGCTTTCTTT. Combining the CDR3 with reference TRBV18 and TRBJ1-1 gives the whole variable domain NAGVMQNPRHLVRRRGQEARLRCSPMKGHSHVYWYRQLPEEGLKFMVYLQKENIIDESGMPKERFSAEFPKEGPSILRIQQVVRGDSAAYFCASSPSNQGYTEAFFGQGTRLTVV.